This T cell receptor (beta chain) was identified during a study of cytomegalovirus exposure and HLA in healthy donors (TCRdb year 2017). About the investigation overall: An earlier analysis of several hundred of the donors reported approximately 270 Gb of sequence data and some 120 million unique TCR beta sequences from roughly 180 million T cells. The aim of the study was to test whether cataloging public T cell receptors could identify signatures of past pathogen exposure. Donor age, sex, ethnicity and CMV serostatus were collected together with the repertoire data. All discovery cohort repertoires had been generated using a single sequencing platform. Because of strong linkage in the cohort, 5 or 6 DR-DQ haplotypes were treated as single units for association and clustering. In a later analysis, previously published TCR beta repertoires from roughly 710 donors were re-analyzed and high-resolution HLA genotyping was added so that TCR occurrence patterns could be studied. The later analysis used no new phenotypic data to find candidate immune exposures, relying instead on TCR beta sequences and their occurrence across donors. The number of donors typed differed by locus, with roughly 620-640 for A, B, C, DRB1 and DQB1, roughly 520 for DQA1, under 610 for DPA1, and over 400 for DPB1. In an earlier analysis of more than 550 of the donors, high-throughput TCR beta sequencing was used to judge whether each TCR beta V gene segment behaved as functional or pseudogenic. The T cell repertoires of around 670 subjects were profiled by immunosequencing and related to cytomegalovirus serostatus. A separate validation cohort of about 110 different subjects was used in addition to the 666-subject first cohort. HLA typing included class I and class II loci at four-digit resolution. On average, around 230,000 unique TCR beta nucleotide sequences were sequenced per donor among some 420 genotyped donors of the cohort, with 15% to 20% of those sequences being non-productive. To predict cytomegalovirus infection status, the study combined high-throughput TCR immunosequencing, statistical association of individual TCRs with disease status, and machine learning. Of the 350 to 450 genotyped donors, less than 85% were placed in the genetic ancestry cluster associated with self-reported Caucasian donors. Around 320 gigabases of sequencing data and approximately 84 million unique TCR sequences were included in an early release covering about 600 HLA-typed donors. A later genetic analysis used genome-wide SNP genotypes for 398 of the 666 donors, treating that subset as a discovery cohort.

Details on this clone: The clone's antigen remains unknown. Per-base quality was not reported, and no clone a single base away is much larger than it.

The cohort was made up of approximately 670 healthy bone marrow donors. At the time of sampling, all cohort members were nominally healthy, though unrecorded immune exposures were likely present. The donor tested CMV seronegative and was one of the 352 seronegative cohort members. Each donor provided a peripheral blood sample, and peripheral blood mononuclear cells were used for TCR beta sequencing. The Qiagen DNeasy Blood Extraction Kit was used to extract genomic DNA from the blood cell samples. The method was the immunoSEQ multiplex PCR assay. The multiplex PCR relied on a mix of 60 forward primers for TCR Vbeta segments and 13 reverse primers for TCR Jbeta segments. The CDR3 region of rearranged TCR beta genes was amplified from genomic DNA with a multiplex PCR assay. The Illumina HiSeq System was used to sequence the amplified TCR beta libraries as 87-base-pair reads. The authors processed their data as follows. A later analysis counted around 72 million unique TCR beta chains across the 550 to 750 repertoires, and 10 million to 12 million of these chains were shared by at least two donors. Raw reads were error-corrected and collapsed into unique sequences with a nearest-neighbor algorithm that merged closely related sequences to remove PCR and sequencing errors. V, D and J gene segments were assigned by aligning CDR3 sequences to IMGT reference sequences. Each retained sequence needed at least a six-nucleotide match to both a V gene segment and a J gene segment. A rearrangement counted as productive if the CDR3 had no stop codons and remained in frame with V and J, and every other rearrangement counted as non-productive. CDR3 was defined according to IMGT convention as the region running from the second conserved V-encoded cysteine to the conserved J-encoded phenylalanine. The earlier analysis of about 500 of the donors excluded sequences that lacked an unambiguous match to a single V gene segment. In an earlier analysis of around 590 of the donors, a V segment was called functional when productive rearrangements were above 56.7%, and segregating when the standard deviation between donors exceeded 5%. A statistical classification framework was developed to diagnose cytomegalovirus status using the catalog of TCR beta chain sequences. A later analysis assigned V and J genes by comparing TCR nucleotide sequences with IMGT/GENE-DB human TR gene sequences. In a later analysis, CDR3 sequences and most-parsimonious VDJ recombination scenarios were assigned using the TCRdist pipeline. In a later analysis, every TCR beta chain was defined by the combination of its CDR3 amino acid sequence and its V-gene family, and reads without a unique V-gene family were dropped. As a way to deal with suspected cross-contamination and a sequencing artifact, a later analysis dropped 500 to 700 nucleotide sequences that were highly shared and had low generation probability. In a later analysis, a clonal expansion index was calculated for each public chain from normalized within-repertoire ranks of inferred template counts. In a later analysis, generation probabilities were computed with a VDJ recombination model fitted to out-of-frame rearrangements, and the resulting probabilities were checked against IGoR. In a later analysis, TCR-TCR, TCR-HLA and TCR-CMV co-occurrence was scored with hypergeometric tests, and a repertoire-size bias correction was applied to TCR pairs. In a later analysis, false discovery rates were estimated by permuting HLA or CMV assignments 20 times. In a later analysis, co-occurring TCRs were grouped using DBSCAN, with TCRdist sequence similarity added in when clustering inside HLA-allele-positive subsets. For co-occurrence clustering, repertoires with fewer than 30,000 or more than 120,000 public chains were excluded, along with five or six repertoires with anomalous nucleotide sharing. Entries here come from immuneACCESS through TCRdb and include only in-frame sequences with V and J called. Some clones fail to appear in such tables; in the studies checked, an unresolved V gene covers under half of the shortfall, and the cause of the remainder is unknown. For V, J and clone size, that table is used; D and trimming come from the DNA. This sample comprises about 200,000 clones, around 83% of them detected only once. The top ten constitute roughly 1.5% of the sample.

Results and caveats for the whole study, not just this receptor: Correlated functional status among segregating V segments might be attributable to linkage disequilibrium, but an unknown experimental factor could not be ruled out. A later analysis found that TCR association rates varied across HLA loci, with DRB1 alleles showing the most associated TCRs and HLA-C alleles the fewest. A further reported finding was that TCR beta sequences accurately predicted the HLA-A and HLA-B alleles for most subjects in the first cohort. This cohort had only TCR beta chains sequenced, and the lack of alpha or paired-chain data limited which features could be detected. In an earlier analysis of some 500 of the donors, most TCR beta V segments were observed in productive rearrangements about 87% or about 30% of the time, broadly matching IMGT annotations. Presence/absence analyses assumed roughly uniform sequencing depth across donors, an assumption that may not hold. According to a later analysis, most CMV-associated TCR beta chains appeared to be HLA-restricted, and the HLA associations seemed to be driven largely by CMV exposure. In a later analysis, HLA-associated TCR beta chains showed more clonal expansion and lower generation probabilities than non-associated chains that were equally common. In vitro tests confirmed that three of the cytomegalovirus-associated TCR beta chains recognize cytomegalovirus antigens. Several of the top co-occurrence clusters appeared to be linked to parvovirus B19, influenza, CMV and Epstein-Barr virus, according to a later analysis. Some IMGT-functional V segments, including TRBV6-2 and TRBV6-3, could not be told apart with the 87-base-pair reads, so those segments were excluded. A group of highly shared sequence variants was considered likely to be a technical artifact of the sequencing pipeline. In a later genetic analysis, a missense DCLRE1C variant was associated with V-gene and J-gene trimming of TCR beta chains, and the association was replicated in an independent cohort. At a false discovery rate of 0.05, a later analysis linked around 17,000 TCR beta sequences to specific HLA alleles. According to the authors, the approach could potentially be generalized to other disease states and immunological phenotypes. When HLA alleles, especially DR and DQ, strongly co-occurred, attributing TCR associations to individual alleles was difficult. According to a later genetic analysis, donors in an Asian-associated ancestry cluster had fewer N-insertions in productive TCRs than the approximately 670-donor mean. Because counts were too low, roughly 16 rarely observed V segments, including chromosome 9 orphons, were excluded from the earlier analysis of under 650 of the donors. A total of 150 to 200 TCR beta chains were listed by the study as associated with cytomegalovirus. CMV serostatus was the only immune exposure information available for the cohort. Most TCR sequences were seen in very few donors, while some public TCRs were found in many individuals. Because HLA typing was unavailable for some donors at each locus, only the typed subset was used in association tests. In both the original and validation cohorts, the classifier was reported to diagnose cytomegalovirus status with high specificity and sensitivity.

The germline V gene sets CDR1 to SGHTA and CDR2 to FQGNSA. V gives up 2 bases and J gives up 5 bases, and the segment between their germline ends measures 4 bases. Its CDR3 holds 12 amino acids, cysteine through phenylalanine. This entry keeps only the CDR3 DNA: 36 bases, framed from base 1. The chain is encoded by TRBV7-2 joined to TRBJ1-5, with an unclear D gene assignment. This sequence was found in a woman under 30 in good health and CMV-seronegative. The sequenced sample consisted of PBMCs. The DNA sequence is TGTGCCAGCAGCTTACGTGATCAGCCCCAGCATTTT. Its protein is CASSLRDQPQHF.